Included here is one T cell receptor (beta chain) sequence, with context. From germline, CDR1 is SGHAT and CDR2 FQNNGV. V lost 5 bases and J lost 3, with 17 bases in between. There are 15 residues in the CDR3. The sample originates from a study of identical twins. MiXCR, run by TCRdb on the 5' RACE reads, gives a single entry per CDR3 protein. Of roughly 700,000 distinct CDR3 sequences in the sample, around 8.6% are singletons; the top ten hold about 0.98%. The same sample was also used in a study of yellow fever vaccine responses in identical twins.

This chain connects TRBV11-2 to TRBJ2-7; D assignment may be TRBD1 or TRBD2 (5 bases each). Sequenced input: PBMCs. The sequence was obtained from a young woman in good health. CDR3 DNA: TGTGCCAGCAGCCTCGCCGGGACCGGGCTCTACGAGCAGTACTTC. It translates to CASSLAGTGLYEQYF.